What follows are 30 T cell receptor delta chains derived from one specimen sequenced in a study of gamma-delta chains in newborns, infants, children. TCRdb reanalysed the reads via CATT. The sample carries 9,100 or so delta-chain clones, over 1.5% recorded once. Sequenced: blood. The receptors here all came from a child who was a newborn, infant or young child, either healthy, febrile or measles-vaccinated (not recorded which).

The table lists this clone with a few counts. This may be a read error: a much more frequent sequence differs by one nucleotide. Other DNA sequences in this sample translate to the same CDR3. The chain combines TRDV1 with TRDJ1; 12 nucleotides align to TRDD3. Germline V gene lookup returns CDR1 TSWWSYY and CDR2 QGS. Trimming cost V 1 base and J 2 bases; bases outside gene matches: 20. The length of the CDR3 is 22 residues. The chain's CDR3 is CALGEPFTGGYTLRRPTDKLIF. CDR3 coding DNA: TGTGCTCTTGGGGAACCCTTCACTGGGGGATACACACTCCGAAGGCCAACCGATAAACTCATCTTT.

Judged by abundance, this clone is medium-sized. The chain carries TRDV1 and TRDJ1; 10 bases map to TRDD3. V trimming: 2 bases; J trimming: 0 bases; junction bases outside the gene matches: 18. Germline assignment: CDR1 TSWWSYY and CDR2 QGS. This CDR3 is 21 amino acids long. The DNA for the CDR3 is TGTGCTCTTGGGGAATGCGGATTCCCACGGGGGATACGCGGGTACACCGATAAACTCATCTTT. Its translation: CALGECGFPRGIRGYTDKLIF.

Note on this clone: One junction end disagrees with the germline gene, perhaps due to a read error. This specimen includes other DNA sequences encoding the same CDR3. The chain carries TRDV1 and TRDJ1, with D possibly being TRDD3 (5 bases). The germline V gene encodes CDR1 TSWWSYY and CDR2 QGS. The CDR3 is 16 residues long. CDR3 coding DNA: TGTGCTCTAGGGGAAACGTTCCGGGGGGCCGGCTATAAACTCATCTTT. Amino acids: CALGETFRGAGYKLIF.

This clone was seen a few times. This rearrangement joins TRDV1 to TRDJ1; maybe TRDD3 (5 bases). Trimming took off 2 bases at V and 0 bases at J, with 10 bases between the two ends. CDR3 length: 15 amino acids. Germline lookup yields CDR1 TSWWSYY and CDR2 QGS. CDR3: CALGEWGPYTDKLIF. In nucleotides, the CDR3 is TGTGCTCTTGGGGAATGGGGCCCTTACACCGATAAACTCATCTTT.

This clone was observed a few times. At one boundary the junction diverges from the germline segment, which might be a read error. Other DNA variants within this sample encode the same CDR3. This rearrangement joins TRDV1 to TRDJ1; 12 positions match TRDD3. CDR1 is TSWWSYY and CDR2 is QGS in the germline V gene. The CDR3 covers 22 residues. DNA of the CDR3: TGCGCTCTTGGGGAACCCTTCACTGGGGGATACACACTCCGAAGGCCAACCGATAAACTCATCTTT. Translating it yields CALGEPFTGGYTLRRPTDKLIF.

This sequence joins TRDV1 and TRDJ1, with 9 positions matching TRDD3. The V gene end was trimmed by 2 bases and the J gene end by 0 bases; junction bases not matched to a gene: 22. Germline CDR1 and CDR2: TSWWSYY and QGS. The CDR3 is 22 residues long. The CDR3 reads CALGEEFPSHWGNLTYTDKLIF. CDR3 bases: TGTGCTCTTGGGGAAGAGTTCCCTTCCCACTGGGGGAACCTTACGTACACCGATAAACTCATCTTT.

This clone has a handful of counts. Translating this DNA gives a protein that differs at residue 5 from the TCRdb one, which belongs to a much larger clone; a read error is likely, and the protein shown is this translation. CDR3 sequence: CALGGLLYTDKLIF. The CDR3 DNA reads TGTGCTCTTGGGGGACTACTCTACACCGATAAACTCATCTTT. The chain employs TRDV1 and TRDJ1; D not resolved. Between the trimmed V and J ends, which lost 4 bases and 0 bases, there was a span of 9 bases. Germline assignment: CDR1 TSWWSYY and CDR2 QGS. The CDR3 spans 14 residues.

The chain couples TRDV1 to TRDJ2; D unclear. Trimming shortened V by 3 bases and J by 6 bases, and 26 bases separated the two germline ends. Germline lookup yields CDR1 TSWWSYY and CDR2 QGS. The CDR3 covers 19 residues. CDR3 protein: CALGDENLSPVRRAAQLFF. The CDR3 DNA sequence: TGTGCTCTTGGGGACGAAAATTTATCCCCGGTGAGAAGGGCAGCACAACTCTTCTTT.

This clone is labeled medium-sized (0.01 to 0.1%). The chain carries TRDV1 and TRDJ1; 8 nucleotides align to TRDD3. Germline assignment: CDR1 TSWWSYY and CDR2 QGS. V gave up 1 base and J gave up 4 bases; unmatched junction bases: 14. CDR3 length: 18 residues. The CDR3 here is CALGEPVGLGVLHDKLIF. The CDR3 DNA follows: TGTGCTCTTGGGGAACCAGTCGGACTGGGGGTCCTCCACGATAAACTCATCTTT.

This clone was counted a few times. A read error may explain this, as a much larger clone is one base away. Other DNA sequences in this sample translate to the same CDR3. The J gene is TRDJ1, the V gene TRDV2; 7 nucleotides match TRDD3. Germline loops: CDR1 GEAIGNYY, CDR2 EKD. This CDR3 has 15 residues. CDR3 protein: CACDIDWGYTDKLIF. The DNA for the CDR3 is TGCGCCTGTGACATCGACTGGGGCTACACCGATAAACTCATCTTT.

A few counts support this clone. A read error likely explains why the TCRdb protein, taken from a much larger clone, differs from this DNA's translation at residue 3; the protein shown is translated from the DNA. V is TRDV3 and J is TRDJ1; TRDD3 matches 7 bases. Germline assignment: CDR1 TVYSNPD and CDR2 GDNSRS (reference sequence). The CDR3 extends over 16 amino acids. The junction had 16 bases not matched to a gene; V was cut back by 5 bases and J by 1 base. CDR3 region: CALGLLGTSITDKLIF. CDR3 coding DNA: TGTGCCCTTGGGTTACTGGGGACGAGCATCACCGATAAACTCATCTTT.

With respect to this clone: This could be a read error, since a much larger clone is one nucleotide away. Other DNA sequences in this specimen translate into the identical CDR3. This rearrangement joins TRDV1 to TRDJ1; D is unclear. V was trimmed by 0 bases and J by 8 bases, leaving 22 bases between them. The CDR3 sequence is 17 residues long. The V gene's germline CDR1 is TSWWSYY and CDR2 QGS. This chain's CDR3 is CALGELVKDPRTGKLIF. The CDR3 nucleotides read TGTGCTCTTGGGGAACTGGTCAAGGATCCTCGTACGGGAAAACTCATCTTT.

As to this clone: Translating this DNA gives a protein that differs at residue 10 from the TCRdb one, which belongs to a much larger clone; a read error is likely, and the protein shown is this translation. The chain links TRDV1 to TRDJ1, with a weak D call TRDD2 (6 bases). CDR3 size: 17 residues. Germline CDR1 reads TSWWSYY; CDR2 reads QGS. Trimming took 1 base from V and 0 from J, leaving 15 bases between them. CDR3 DNA sequence: TGTGCTCTTGGGGAACGCCTTCCCGGGGCTTACACCGATAAACTCATCTTT. Translating it yields CALGERLPGAYTDKLIF.

To note about this clone: TCRdb has a much larger clone's protein, which differs at residue 6 from the translation of this DNA, likely because of a read error; what is shown is the protein translated from the DNA. This sequence joins TRDV2 and TRDJ1; TRDD3 matches 11 bases. After removal of 3 bases from V and 2 bases from J, the junction contained 13 bases not matched to a gene. CDR1 is GEAIGNYY and CDR2 is EKD in the germline V gene. CDR3 size: 18 residues. Written as DNA, the CDR3 is TGTGCCTGTGACTGCCCGTACTGGGGGATAAGTGGGACCGATAAACTCATCTTT. Its translation: CACDCPYWGISGTDKLIF.

This clone has more than one count but fewer than ten. The protein recorded in TCRdb matches a much larger clone and deviates from this DNA's translation at residue 10, suggesting a read error; the protein here is obtained by translating the DNA. The chain joins TRDV2 to TRDJ3; 7 bases are a match to TRDD3. Germline assignment: CDR1 GEAIGNYY and CDR2 EKD. This CDR3 is built from 16 residues. CDR3 sequence (DNA): TGTGCCTGTGACTGGGGGAGCTCCTGGTACACCCGACAGATGTTTTTC. Translating it yields CACDWGSSWYTRQMFF.

A remark on this clone: A much larger clone is a single base away; this may be a read error. The same CDR3 is also encoded by other DNA sequences in this sample. V usage is TRDV2 and J usage is TRDJ3; TRDD3 matches 8 bases. This CDR3 region has 20 residues. Trimming cost V 2 bases and J 2 bases; bases outside gene matches: 13. CDR1 and CDR2 (germline): GEAIGNYY, EKD. CDR3 loop: CACDKLFTGGYAWDTRQMFF. CDR3 bases: TGTGCCTGTGACAAGCTCTTTACTGGGGGGTACGCCTGGGACACCCGACAGATGTTTTTC.

With regard to this clone: The TCRdb protein, from a much larger clone, departs from this DNA's translation at residue 14, likely by read error; the protein shown derives from the DNA. The rearrangement uses TRDV2 and TRDJ1, with 13 positions matching TRDD3. The germline V gene encodes CDR1 GEAIGNYY and CDR2 EKD. The CDR3 loop spans 18 amino acids. The CDR3, as DNA: TGTGCCTGTGACGCCCTACTGGGGGATACGCGGGAAACCGGTAAACTCATCTTT. The encoded protein is CACDALLGDTRETGKLIF.

This clone was picked up a small number of times. A read error likely explains why the TCRdb protein, taken from a much larger clone, differs from this DNA's translation at residue 18; the protein shown is translated from the DNA. The V gene is TRDV2, the J gene TRDJ2, with 9 bases lining up with TRDD3. This CDR3 is built from 20 residues. Germline loops: CDR1 GEAIGNYY, CDR2 EKD. The CDR3 spells CACDPLIPTGGRALTAQPFF. CDR3 bases: TGTGCCTGTGACCCCTTGATTCCTACTGGGGGACGCGCTTTGACAGCACAACCCTTCTTT.

J is TRDJ1 and V is TRDV1; 11 nucleotides align to TRDD3. The CDR3 loop spans 25 amino acids. J was trimmed by 1 base and V by 0 bases; bases with no gene match: 28. Germline CDR1 reads TSWWSYY; CDR2 reads QGS. The CDR3 loop is CALGELQNEPSYVLGDMSGTDKLIF. The CDR3 DNA sequence: TGTGCTCTTGGGGAACTTCAGAACGAACCTTCCTACGTACTGGGGGATATGTCGGGCACCGATAAACTCATCTTT.

This clone was recorded at least ten times. The rearrangement links TRDV3 to TRDJ1, with 10 positions matching TRDD3. CDR1 and CDR2 from the germline V gene are TVYSNPD and GDNSRS (reference sequence). This CDR3 is 19 amino acids long. The V gene end was trimmed by 4 bases and the J gene end by 1 base; junction bases not matched to a gene: 21. This chain's CDR3 is CASPSSFTGGLGPTDKLIF. CDR3 bases: TGTGCCTCCCCTTCCTCCTTTACTGGGGGATTGGGCCCCACCGATAAACTCATCTTT.

This clone is deemed medium-sized. Different DNA sequences within this sample yield the same CDR3. The CDR3 sequence is CALGLLTWEDTYTDKLIF. For the CDR3, the DNA is TGTGCTCTTGGACTGTTGACTTGGGAGGACACGTACACCGATAAACTCATCTTT. This chain connects TRDV1 to TRDJ1; D uncertain. Trimming shortened V by 6 bases and J by 0 bases, and 23 bases separated the two germline ends. This CDR3 has 18 residues. Germline values: CDR1 TSWWSYY, CDR2 QGS.

This clone qualifies as medium-sized. The V gene is TRDV1, the J gene TRDJ1; D possibly corresponds to TRDD3 (6 bases). Germline CDR1 reads TSWWSYY; CDR2 reads QGS. V lost 5 bases, J lost 0 bases, and 25 bases lay in between. The CDR3 is 19 amino acids. CDR3 coding DNA: TGTGCTCTTGGGCCCCTGTTCGCCGGCGGGGGACATAACACCGATAAACTCATCTTT. Protein sequence: CALGPLFAGGGHNTDKLIF.

Concerning this clone itself: A read error may be the cause here, since a much bigger clone is one base away. Other DNA sequences of this sample code for an identical CDR3. The J gene is TRDJ3, the V gene TRDV2, with TRDD3 identical over 7 bases. Germline-derived CDR1 and CDR2 are GEAIGNYY and EKD. The CDR3 runs 18 residues. DNA for the CDR3: TGTGCCTGTGATCTGGGGGGACTAGGCTCCTGGGACACCCGGCAGATGTTTTTC. Translation: CACDLGGLGSWDTRQMFF.

This clone is judged medium-sized (0.01 to 0.1%). At the DNA level, this CDR3 is encoded by other sequences in the same sample as well. The gene calls are TRDV2 and TRDJ3; D not certain. The CDR3 is 19 residues long. Looked up from germline, CDR1 is GEAIGNYY and CDR2 is EKD. Trimming pared 0 bases from V and 0 bases from J, leaving 14 bases between. For the CDR3, the DNA is TGTGCCTGTGACACCACCGTTCTTATCAGCTCCTGGGACACCCGACAGATGTTTTTC. As protein: CACDTTVLISSWDTRQMFF.

This clone was picked up a small number of times. This sequence joins TRDV2 and TRDJ1; 7 bases line up with TRDD3. The CDR3 runs 20 residues. Germline V lookup: CDR1 GEAIGNYY, CDR2 EKD. Trimming took 1 base from V and 3 from J; bases not matched to a gene: 22. The CDR3 protein is CACDTDNVLGGPTSSDKLIF. CDR3 nucleotides: TGTGCCTGTGACACTGACAACGTTCTGGGGGGTCCCACAAGCTCCGATAAACTCATCTTT.

This clone has just a few counts. The TCRdb protein, from a much larger clone, departs from this DNA's translation at residue 17, likely by read error; the protein shown derives from the DNA. V usage is TRDV2 and J usage is TRDJ1; TRDD3 matches 8 bases. Germline V gene lookup returns CDR1 GEAIGNYY and CDR2 EKD. The CDR3 contains 18 residues. This CDR3 reads CACDTLSAGGPYTDKLTF. CDR3 DNA sequence: TGTGCCTGTGACACCCTCTCGGCTGGGGGACCTTACACCGATAAACTCACCTTT.

This clone was seen a handful of times. Given a much more abundant clone one base away, this may be a read error. The J gene is TRDJ3, the V gene TRDV1; 9 bases align to TRDD3. The CDR3 is 22 amino acids. From germline, CDR1 is TSWWSYY and CDR2 QGS. The V segment lost 10 bases and the J segment 0 bases; nucleotides outside the gene matches: 22. The DNA for the CDR3 is TGTGCTCCTGGTGCCGACTACGCTGGGGGATTACCCAGCTCCTGGGACACCCGACAGATGTTTTTC. It yields the protein CAPGADYAGGLPSSWDTRQMFF.

This clone is medium-sized. CDR3 amino acids: CALGEPPPGYTDKLIF. CDR3 nucleotide sequence: TGTGCTCTTGGGGAACCTCCACCTGGGTACACCGATAAACTCATCTTT. This chain joins TRDV1 and TRDJ1; D is perhaps TRDD3 (5 bases). This CDR3 is built from 16 residues. With 1 base removed from V and 0 bases from J, the gap between germline ends came to 12 bases. Per the germline V gene, CDR1 is TSWWSYY and CDR2 is QGS.

As concerns this clone: A much bigger clone sits one base away, suggesting this may be a read error. The sample carries other DNA sequences with the same CDR3. CDR3 amino acids: CACDALLGDTPLTAQLFF. The CDR3 DNA sequence: TGTGCCTGTGACGCTCTACTGGGGGATACCCCCTTGACGGCACAACTCTTCTTT. The J gene is TRDJ2, the V gene TRDV2; 12 nucleotides agree with TRDD3. The CDR3 has 18 amino acids. Germline V gives CDR1 GEAIGNYY, CDR2 EKD.

As for this clone: A read error is possible here, since a much larger clone lies one base away. Other DNA sequences in the sample encode the same CDR3. The V and J genes are TRDV1 and TRDJ1, with a weak D call TRDD3 (6 bases). Between the trimmed V and J ends, which lost 4 bases and 0 bases, there was a span of 18 bases. Germline V gene sequence: CDR1 TSWWSYY, CDR2 QGS. The CDR3 runs 17 residues. CDR3: CALGGPTCTGYTDKLIF. The CDR3 DNA reads as TGTGCTCTTGGGGGCCCCACTTGTACTGGGTACACCGATAAACTCATCTTT.